This is a list of T cell receptor beta chains from one sample in a study of cytomegalovirus exposure and HLA in healthy donors. Clones were read by immunoSEQ multiplex PCR, and TCRdb kept only the in-frame ones, dropping some. The sample consists of about 120,000 clones, about four fifths of them appearing once. The sample was PBMCs. These receptor sequences come from a female donor in good health and CMV-seropositive. The CDR3 runs from the conserved cysteine through the conserved F or W.

j_call v_call cdr3_aa
TRBJ2-6 TRBV11-3 CASSPGFHSGANVLTF
TRBJ2-5 TRBV5-8 CASSLYETQYF
TRBJ2-1 TRBV30 CAWTLGGLGIDEQFF
TRBJ1-5 TRBV7-8 CASSPNGQPQPQHF
TRBJ2-1 TRBV7-7 CASSGAFGNEQFF
TRBJ2-5 TRBV18 CASSPRTGGETQYF
TRBJ1-6 TRBV6-6 CATGQGESPLHF
TRBJ1-6 TRBV30 CACSGEYNSPLHF
TRBJ2-1 TRBV5-4 CASSPGQGYEQFF
TRBJ2-1 TRBV5-1 CASSLSGGSSYNEQFF
TRBJ2-5 TRBV2 CASRFLAQETQYF
. TRBV5-6 CASSLGQGGYEQYF
TRBJ1-4 TRBV30 CAWSYGTGNEKLFF
TRBJ2-5 TRBV4-3 CASSLGMGSAGGQETQYF